These 8 T cell receptor beta chains came from one sample sequenced in a study of Ad26.COV2.S vaccination and SARS-CoV-2 variants. The treatment here: around 19 received Ad26.COV2.S at low or high dose, single or two shots; about 5 received placebo; per-sample allocation not given. Day 63 after the first vaccine or placebo injection was the time point for sampling. This table comes from immunoSEQ multiplex PCR, and its TCRdb copy is limited to in-frame clones, with some not included. The data contain 500,000 or so clones, 87% of them singletons. This sample comprised peripheral blood, obtained in a trial of Ad26.COV2.S vaccine versus placebo. These receptors were collected from a person between 18 and 65 years old who received the Ad26.COV2.S COVID-19 vaccine or a placebo.

This clone was detected once. V usage is TRBV5-4 and J usage is TRBJ2-7; perhaps D is TRBD1 or TRBD2 (5 bases each). V was shortened by 2 bases and J by 4 bases, with 7 bases between the two germline ends. The CDR3 runs to 12 residues. The germline V gene has CDR1 SGHNT and CDR2 YYREEE (reference sequence). The CDR3 protein is CASSFGAYEQYF. The CDR3 region has the DNA TGTGCCAGCAGCTTCGGGGCTTACGAGCAGTACTTC.

The chain is built from TRBV6-5 and TRBJ1-1, with D unclear. CDR1 MNHEY and CDR2 SVGAGI come from the germline V gene. The CDR3 consists of 16 residues. V shed 1 base and J shed 1 base, with 13 bases lying between them. The CDR3 nucleotides are TGTGCCAGCAGTTACTATACCCAGGAAAAGAACACTGAAGCTTTCTTT. This sequence encodes CASSYYTQEKNTEAFF.

The gene calls are TRBV28 and TRBJ2-1; TRBD2 matches at 11 bases. The CDR3 is 16 residues long. Trimming cost V 7 bases and J 7 bases; bases outside gene matches: 12. Germline loops: CDR1 MDHEN, CDR2 SYDVKM. The CDR3 DNA reads TGTGCCAGCAACCCTTTTAGCGGGAGGGCCAAGAATGAGCAGTTCTTC. It is translated as CASNPFSGRAKNEQFF.

This clone has only a few counts. The gene calls are TRBV7-9 and TRBJ2-7; possibly TRBD2 for D (6 bases). Trimming took off 3 bases at V and 3 bases at J, with 12 bases between the two ends. The CDR3 spans 14 residues. CDR1 and CDR2 (germline): SEHNR, FQNEAQ (reference sequence). This CDR3 reads CASSFFAGNYEQYF. In DNA, the CDR3 is TGTGCCAGCAGCTTTTTTGCGGGAAACTACGAGCAGTACTTC.

The chain is built from TRBV15 and TRBJ1-2; TRBD1 matches at 7 bases. There are 15 residues in the CDR3. Trimming took 1 base from V and 8 from J; bases not matched to a gene: 10. The V gene's germline CDR1 is LNHNV and CDR2 YYDKDF (reference sequence). CDR3 coding DNA: TGTGCCACCAGCAGAGGGACAGGCCGTGGGATGGGCTACACCTTC. Translated: CATSRGTGRGMGYTF. Full variable domain (remainder filled in from reference TRBV15 and TRBJ1-2): DAMVIQNPRYQVTQFGKPVTLSCSQTLNHNVMYWYQQKSSQAPKLLFHYYDKDFNNEADTPDNFQSRRPNTSFCFLDIRSPGLGDTAMYLCATSRGTGRGMGYTFGSGTRLTVV.

The rearrangement joins TRBV15 to TRBJ2-1, with 10 bases lining up with TRBD2. Unmatched junction bases numbered 5, after V lost 2 bases and J lost 7 bases. Germline V gives CDR1 LNHNV, CDR2 YYDKDF (reference sequence). The CDR3 is made up of 15 amino acids. CDR3: CATSRSGLAVNEQFF. The CDR3 region has the DNA TGTGCCACCAGCAGATCCGGACTAGCGGTGAATGAGCAGTTCTTC. The whole variable domain, remainder taken from reference TRBV15 and TRBJ2-1, is DAMVIQNPRYQVTQFGKPVTLSCSQTLNHNVMYWYQQKSSQAPKLLFHYYDKDFNNEADTPDNFQSRRPNTSFCFLDIRSPGLGDTAMYLCATSRSGLAVNEQFFGPGTRLTVL.

CDR3 sequence reads: CASSPRQGDTGELFF. The CDR3 coding sequence is TGTGCCAGCAGCCCACGACAGGGGGACACCGGGGAGCTGTTTTTT. This chain joins TRBV7-9 and TRBJ2-2, with TRBD1 identical over 9 bases. CDR3 length: 15 residues. J was trimmed by 3 bases and V by 5 bases; bases with no gene match: 4. Looked up from germline, CDR1 is SEHNR and CDR2 is FQNEAQ (reference sequence).

The CDR3 reads CATSPGALTGGELFF. The CDR3 nucleotides are TGTGCCACCAGTCCGGGCGCCCTTACAGGCGGGGAGCTGTTTTTT. V and J are TRBV24-1 and TRBJ2-2, with D perhaps matching TRBD1 (5 bases). Trimming pared 6 bases from V and 7 bases from J, leaving 17 bases between. The germline V gene encodes CDR1 KGHDR and CDR2 SFDVKD. The length of the CDR3 is 15 residues.